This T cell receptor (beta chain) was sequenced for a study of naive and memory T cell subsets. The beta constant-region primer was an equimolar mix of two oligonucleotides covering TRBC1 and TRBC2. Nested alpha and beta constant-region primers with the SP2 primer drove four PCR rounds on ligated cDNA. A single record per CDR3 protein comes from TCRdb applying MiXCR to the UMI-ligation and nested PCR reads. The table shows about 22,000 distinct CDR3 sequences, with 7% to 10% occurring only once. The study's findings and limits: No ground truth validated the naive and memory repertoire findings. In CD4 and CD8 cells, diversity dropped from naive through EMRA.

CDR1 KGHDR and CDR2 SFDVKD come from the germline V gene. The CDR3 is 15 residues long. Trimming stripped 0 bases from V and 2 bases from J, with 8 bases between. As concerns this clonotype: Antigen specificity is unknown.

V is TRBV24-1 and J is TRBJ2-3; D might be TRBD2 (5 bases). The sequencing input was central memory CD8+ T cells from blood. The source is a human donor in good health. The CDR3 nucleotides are TGTGCCACCAGTGATTTGGGGAGCGACACAGATACGCAGTATTTT. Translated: CATSDLGSDTDTQYF.